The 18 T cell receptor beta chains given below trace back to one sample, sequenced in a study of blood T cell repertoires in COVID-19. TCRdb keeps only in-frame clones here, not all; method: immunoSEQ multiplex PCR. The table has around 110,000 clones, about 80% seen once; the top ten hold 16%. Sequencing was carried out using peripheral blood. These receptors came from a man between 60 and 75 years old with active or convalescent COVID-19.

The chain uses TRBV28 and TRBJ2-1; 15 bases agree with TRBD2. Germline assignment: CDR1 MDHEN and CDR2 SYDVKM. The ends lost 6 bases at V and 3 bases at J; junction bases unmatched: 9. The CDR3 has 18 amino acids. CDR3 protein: CASRGGTSGRLYYNEQFF. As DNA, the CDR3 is TGTGCCAGCAGGGGAGGGACTAGCGGGAGGTTATACTACAATGAGCAGTTCTTC.

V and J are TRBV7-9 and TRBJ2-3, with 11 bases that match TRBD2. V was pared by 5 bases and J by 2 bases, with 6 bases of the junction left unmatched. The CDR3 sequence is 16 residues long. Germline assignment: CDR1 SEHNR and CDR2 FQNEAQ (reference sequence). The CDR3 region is CASSGTSGPNTDTQYF. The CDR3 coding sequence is TGTGCCAGCAGCGGGACTAGCGGACCCAACACAGATACGCAGTATTTT.

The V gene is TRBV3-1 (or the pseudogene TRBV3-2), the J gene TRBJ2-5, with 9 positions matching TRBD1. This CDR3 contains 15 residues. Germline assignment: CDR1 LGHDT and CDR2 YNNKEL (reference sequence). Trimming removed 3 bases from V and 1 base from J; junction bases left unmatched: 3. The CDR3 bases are TGTGCCAGCAGCCATCTGACAGGGGGCCAAGAGACCCAGTACTTC. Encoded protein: CASSHLTGGQETQYF.

CDR3 loop: CASSPGQSETQYF. As DNA, the CDR3 is TGTGCCAGCAGTCCGGGACAATCGGAGACCCAGTACTTC. The V gene is TRBV2, the J gene TRBJ2-5; tentatively, D is TRBD1 (6 bases). Trimming stripped 5 bases from V and 5 bases from J, with 12 bases between. Germline CDR1 and CDR2: SNHLY and FYNNEI. CDR3 length: 13 residues. The full variable domain, rest sourced from reference TRBV2 and TRBJ2-5, is EPEVTQTPSHQVTQMGQEVILRCVPISNHLYFYWYRQILGQKVEFLVSFYNNEISEKSEIFDDQFSVERPDGSNFTLKIRSTKLEDSAMYFCASSPGQSETQYFGPGTRLLVL.

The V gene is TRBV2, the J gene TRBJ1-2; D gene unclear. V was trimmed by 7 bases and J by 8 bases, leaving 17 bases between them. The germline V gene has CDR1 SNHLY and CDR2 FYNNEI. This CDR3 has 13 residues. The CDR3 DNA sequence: TGTGCCAGCACCCTAGAGGGTTGGGCGGGCTACACCTTC. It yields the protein CASTLEGWAGYTF.

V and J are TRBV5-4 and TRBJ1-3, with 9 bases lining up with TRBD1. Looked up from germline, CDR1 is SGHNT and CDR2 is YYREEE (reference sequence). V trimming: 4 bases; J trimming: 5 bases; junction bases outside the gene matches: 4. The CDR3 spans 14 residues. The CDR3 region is CASSPGQGRNTIYF. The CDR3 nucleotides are TGTGCCAGCAGCCCAGGACAGGGGAGAAACACCATATATTTT.

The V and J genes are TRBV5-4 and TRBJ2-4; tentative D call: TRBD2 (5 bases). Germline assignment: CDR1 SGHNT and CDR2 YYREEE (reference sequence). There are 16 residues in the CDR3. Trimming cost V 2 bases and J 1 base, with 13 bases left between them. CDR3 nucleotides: TGTGCCAGCAGCTTCGATGGTGGGAGTGCCAAAAACATTCAGTACTTC. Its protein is CASSFDGGSAKNIQYF.

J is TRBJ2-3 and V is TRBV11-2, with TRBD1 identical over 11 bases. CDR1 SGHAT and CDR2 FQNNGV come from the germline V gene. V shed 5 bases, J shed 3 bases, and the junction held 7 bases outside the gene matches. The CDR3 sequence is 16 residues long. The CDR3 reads CASSKDRGRLTDTQYF. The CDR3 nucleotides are TGTGCCAGCAGCAAGGACAGGGGGCGTTTAACAGATACGCAGTATTTT.

The CDR3 sequence is CASRSSLGSYEQYF. The CDR3 bases are TGTGCCAGCAGGTCTAGCCTTGGGTCCTACGAGCAGTACTTC. This chain links TRBV3-1 (or the pseudogene TRBV3-2) with TRBJ2-7; perhaps TRBD2 as D (5 bases). Germline V gene sequence: CDR1 LGHDT, CDR2 YNNKEL (reference sequence). This CDR3 has 14 amino acids. V was clipped by 6 bases and J by 1 base, with 13 bases between them.

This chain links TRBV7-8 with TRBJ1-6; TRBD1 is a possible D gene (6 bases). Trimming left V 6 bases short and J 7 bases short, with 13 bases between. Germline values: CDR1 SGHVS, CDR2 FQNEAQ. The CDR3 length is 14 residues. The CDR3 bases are TGTGCCAGCAGTCAGGGGCAGGTCAATTCACCCCTCCACTTT. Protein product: CASSQGQVNSPLHF.

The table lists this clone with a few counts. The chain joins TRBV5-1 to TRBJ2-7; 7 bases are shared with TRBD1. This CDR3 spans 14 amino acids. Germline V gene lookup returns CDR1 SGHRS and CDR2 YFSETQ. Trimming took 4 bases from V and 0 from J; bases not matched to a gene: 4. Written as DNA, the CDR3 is TGCGCCAGCAGCGTCTCAGGGGGCTCCTACGAGCAGTACTTC. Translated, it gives CASSVSGGSYEQYF. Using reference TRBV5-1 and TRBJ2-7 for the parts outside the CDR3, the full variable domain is KAGVTQTPRYLIKTRGQQVTLSCSPISGHRSVSWYQQTPGQGLQFLFEYFSETQRNKGNFPGRFSGRQFSNSRSEMNVSTLELGDSALYLCASSVSGGSYEQYFGPGTRLTVT.

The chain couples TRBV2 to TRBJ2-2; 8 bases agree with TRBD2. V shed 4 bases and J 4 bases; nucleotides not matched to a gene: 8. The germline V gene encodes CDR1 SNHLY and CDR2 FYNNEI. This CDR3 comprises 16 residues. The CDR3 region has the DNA TGTGCCAGCAGTGGGAAGGCGGGAGGAGGCACCGGGGAGCTGTTTTTT. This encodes CASSGKAGGGTGELFF.

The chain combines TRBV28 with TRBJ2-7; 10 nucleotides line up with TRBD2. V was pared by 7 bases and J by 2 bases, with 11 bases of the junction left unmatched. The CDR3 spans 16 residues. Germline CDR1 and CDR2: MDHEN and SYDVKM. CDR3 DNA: TGTGCCAGCAACCCCCGGAGTAGCGGGAGGACCTACGAGCAGTACTTC. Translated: CASNPRSSGRTYEQYF.

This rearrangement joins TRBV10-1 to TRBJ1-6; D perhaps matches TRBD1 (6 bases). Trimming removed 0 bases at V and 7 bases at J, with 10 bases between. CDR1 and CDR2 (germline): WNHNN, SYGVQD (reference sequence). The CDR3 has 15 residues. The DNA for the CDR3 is TGCGCCAGCAGTGAGTCGTGGACAGAGAATTCACCCCTCCACTTT. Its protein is CASSESWTENSPLHF.

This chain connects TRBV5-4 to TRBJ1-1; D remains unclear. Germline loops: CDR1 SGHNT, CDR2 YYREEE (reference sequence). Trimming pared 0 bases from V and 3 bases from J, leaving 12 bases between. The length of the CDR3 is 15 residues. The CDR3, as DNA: TGTGCCAGCAGCTTGGATAGTGGCAGGCACACTGAAGCTTTCTTT. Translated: CASSLDSGRHTEAFF.

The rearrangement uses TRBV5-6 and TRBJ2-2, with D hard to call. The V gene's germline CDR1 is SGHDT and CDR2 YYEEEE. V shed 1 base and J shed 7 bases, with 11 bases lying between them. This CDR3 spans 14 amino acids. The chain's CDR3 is CASSLKYFSGELFF. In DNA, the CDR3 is TGTGCCAGCAGCTTGAAGTATTTTAGCGGGGAGCTGTTTTTT.

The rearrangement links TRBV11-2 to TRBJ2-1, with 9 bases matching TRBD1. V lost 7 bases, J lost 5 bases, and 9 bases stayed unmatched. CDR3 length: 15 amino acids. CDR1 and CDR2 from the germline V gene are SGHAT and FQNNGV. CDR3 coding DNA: TGTGCCAGCACCGAACAGGGGGCGGCGCACAATGAGCAGTTCTTC. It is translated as CASTEQGAAHNEQFF.

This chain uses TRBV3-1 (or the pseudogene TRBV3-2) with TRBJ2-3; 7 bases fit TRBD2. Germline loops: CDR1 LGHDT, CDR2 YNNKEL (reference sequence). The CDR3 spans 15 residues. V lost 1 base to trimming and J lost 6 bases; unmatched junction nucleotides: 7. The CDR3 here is CASSQGGGRVDTQYF. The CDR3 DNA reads TGTGCCAGCAGCCAAGGGGGCGGGAGAGTTGATACGCAGTATTTT.